The 4 T cell receptor beta chains below all came from one sample that was sequenced in a study of T cells in Graves' hyperthyroidism and ophthalmopathy. Amplification targeted TCR beta CDR3 regions from RNA transcripts. The TCR CDR3 was amplified in a first-round RT-PCR using the HTBI primer set. TCRdb re-called the multiplex PCR reads with MiXCR, one entry per CDR3 protein. Of approximately 300,000 distinct CDR3 sequences listed, about a sixth are singletons. Input material: blood. Every receptor here comes from an older woman with Graves' ophthalmopathy.

This clonotype was counted ten times or more. V and J are TRBV20-1 and TRBJ2-5; no clear D gene. The germline V gene encodes CDR1 DFQATT and CDR2 SNEGSKA (reference sequence). This CDR3 is 13 amino acids long. The ends were cut back, 7 bases at V and 0 bases at J, with 12 bases in the middle. DNA of the CDR3: TGCAGTGGGGGATCGGGCAACCAAGAGACCCAGTACTTC. Translating gives CSGGSGNQETQYF.

Concerning this clonotype: A single base separates this from a much larger clone, so it may be a read error. The V call is TRBV5-1, the J call TRBJ2-7, with D perhaps matching TRBD1 or TRBD2 (5 bases each). The V end was cut by 7 bases, the J end by 0 bases, with 20 bases between. The CDR3 is 16 amino acids. The germline V gene has CDR1 SGHRS and CDR2 YFSETQ. CDR3: CASCGRGVRVSYEQYF. The CDR3 DNA follows: TGCGCCAGCTGCGGTCGAGGGGTTAGGGTCTCCTACGAGCAGTACTTC. Full variable domain (missing parts from reference TRBV5-1 and TRBJ2-7): KAGVTQTPRYLIKTRGQQVTLSCSPISGHRSVSWYQQTPGQGLQFLFEYFSETQRNKGNFPGRFSGRQFSNSRSEMNVSTLELGDSALYLCASCGRGVRVSYEQYFGPGTRLTVT.

Details on this clonotype: This may stem from a read error, because a much larger clone lies one nucleotide away. The J gene is TRBJ2-1, the V gene TRBV27; D not resolved. CDR1 and CDR2 from the germline V gene are MNHEY and SMNVEV (reference sequence). The length of the CDR3 is 12 residues. DNA of the CDR3: TGTGCCAGCAGTTTAACTAACAATGGGCAGTTCTTC. Protein product: CASSLTNNGQFF.

This clonotype was seen many times. The V and J genes are TRBV10-3 and TRBJ2-3, with 7 bases identical to TRBD2. V dropped 0 bases and J dropped 4; count of bases not matched to a gene: 13. Germline lookup yields CDR1 ENHRY and CDR2 SYGVKD. The CDR3 covers 18 residues. Here the CDR3 DNA reads TGTGCCATCAGTGAGTCCAGCGGGAACCTACTTCCATCAGATACGCAGTATTTT. It yields the protein CAISESSGNLLPSDTQYF.